This is a list of T cell receptor beta chains from one sample in a study of response to subunit inactivated influenza vaccine. Via MiXCR, TCRdb re-called the RT-PCR reads, giving one row per CDR3 protein. The sample lists about 780,000 distinct CDR3 sequences, 18% occurring once. Specimen: PBMCs from blood, collected roughly 5 days after vaccination. These receptor sequences come from a man aged 50-60 years who received an inactivated influenza vaccine. The CDR3 runs from the conserved cysteine through the conserved F or W. The order of the fields is clone size, V gene, CDR3 length, D gene, J gene, CDR3 DNA, CDR3 protein. D genes are given only for firm matches. Not every row has a clone size; where given, it reads once, few, many or a size class.

clone_size: many
v_call: TRBV12-3/TRBV12-4
cdr3_length: 16
d_call: -
j_call: TRBJ2-3
cdr3_nt: TGTGCCAGCAGTTTAAGGGGTGGCCGGAGCACAGATACGCAGTATTTT
cdr3_aa: CASSLRGGRSTDTQYF

clone_size: few
v_call: TRBV10-3
cdr3_length: 12
d_call: -
j_call: TRBJ2-1
cdr3_nt: TGTGCCATCAGTGAGCCTGGCAATGAGCAGTTCTTC
cdr3_aa: CAISEPGNEQFF

clone_size: few
v_call: TRBV29-1
cdr3_length: 15
d_call: TRBD1
j_call: TRBJ1-3
cdr3_nt: TGCAGCGCTTGCCGGGACAGCAACTCTGGAAACACCATATATTTT
cdr3_aa: CSACRDSNSGNTIYF

clone_size: once
v_call: TRBV7-2
cdr3_length: 16
d_call: -
j_call: TRBJ1-4
cdr3_nt: TGTGCCAGCAGCTTAACGGGCTCGGGGGTAGCTGAAAAACTGTTTTTT
cdr3_aa: CASSLTGSGVAEKLFF

clone_size: few
v_call: TRBV20-1
cdr3_length: 17
d_call: -
j_call: TRBJ2-3
cdr3_nt: TGCAGTGCCAAGGCATCGTACTGGGAATTAGGCACAGATACGCAGTATTTT
cdr3_aa: CSAKASYWELGTDTQYF

clone_size: few
v_call: TRBV15
cdr3_length: 14
d_call: -
j_call: TRBJ1-2
cdr3_nt: TGTGCCACCAGCAGAGGTGGGGTGGGAGAGGGCTACACCTTC
cdr3_aa: CATSRGGVGEGYTF

clone_size: few
v_call: TRBV5-6
cdr3_length: 13
d_call: -
j_call: TRBJ2-1
cdr3_nt: TGTGCCAGCAGCTTGGTACAGCACAATGAGCAGTTCTTC
cdr3_aa: CASSLVQHNEQFF

clone_size: -
v_call: TRBV18
cdr3_length: 16
d_call: TRBD2
j_call: TRBJ2-7
cdr3_nt: TGTGCCAGCTCGCCTGGGCTAGCGGGCCTATCCTACGAGCAGTACTTC
cdr3_aa: CASSPGLAGLSYEQYF

clone_size: -
v_call: TRBV5-1
cdr3_length: 18
d_call: TRBD2
j_call: TRBJ2-2
cdr3_nt: TGCGCCAGCAGCTCAAGGACAGGACTAGCGGGAGTTACCGGGGAGCTGTTTTTT
cdr3_aa: CASSSRTGLAGVTGELFF

clone_size: -
v_call: TRBV20-1
cdr3_length: 16
d_call: TRBD2
j_call: TRBJ2-7
cdr3_nt: TGCAGTGCTAGGGGCAGTCTAGCGGGATCCCCCTACGAGCAGTACTTC
cdr3_aa: CSARGSLAGSPYEQYF

clone_size: few
v_call: TRBV4-1
cdr3_length: 15
d_call: -
j_call: TRBJ1-2
cdr3_nt: TGCGCCAGCAGCCAAAGTGTGACTCTCCCCTCTGGCTACACCTTC
cdr3_aa: CASSQSVTLPSGYTF

clone_size: few
v_call: TRBV11-2
cdr3_length: 15
d_call: -
j_call: TRBJ1-2
cdr3_nt: TGTGCCAGCAGCTTAGCCTTACGGAGAAACTATGGCTACACCTTC
cdr3_aa: CASSLALRRNYGYTF

clone_size: few
v_call: TRBV12-3/TRBV12-4
cdr3_length: 14
d_call: -
j_call: TRBJ2-1
cdr3_nt: TGTGCCAGCAGTTTACTCGCCGCCCGCAATGAGCAGTTCTTC
cdr3_aa: CASSLLAARNEQFF

clone_size: few
v_call: TRBV27
cdr3_length: 13
d_call: -
j_call: TRBJ2-7
cdr3_nt: TGTGCCAGCAGTCTTCCTTATCGCGGGGAGCAGTACTTC
cdr3_aa: CASSLPYRGEQYF

clone_size: few
v_call: TRBV15
cdr3_length: 17
d_call: TRBD1
j_call: TRBJ1-4
cdr3_nt: TGTGCCACCAGCAGAGGACAGGGGGCCGTGGGTAATGAAAAACTGTTTTTT
cdr3_aa: CATSRGQGAVGNEKLFF

clone_size: many
v_call: TRBV10-3
cdr3_length: 15
d_call: TRBD2
j_call: TRBJ2-1
cdr3_nt: TGTGCCATCAGTGAATCGGCTAGCGGGAGGTATGAGCAGTTCTTC
cdr3_aa: CAISESASGRYEQFF

clone_size: many
v_call: TRBV7-2
cdr3_length: 14
d_call: TRBD1
j_call: TRBJ1-5
cdr3_nt: TGTGCCAGCAGTTTTGACAGGGGAAATCAGCCCCAGCATTTT
cdr3_aa: CASSFDRGNQPQHF

clone_size: -
v_call: TRBV7-3
cdr3_length: 17
d_call: -
j_call: TRBJ2-3
cdr3_nt: TGTGCCAGCAGCCCAAACCTGGGGGGGCCTAGCACAGATACGCAGTATTTT
cdr3_aa: CASSPNLGGPSTDTQYF

clone_size: -
v_call: TRBV7-9
cdr3_length: 13
d_call: -
j_call: TRBJ2-1
cdr3_nt: TGTGCCAGCAGCTTAGAAGTGGGCGGTGAGCAGTTCTTC
cdr3_aa: CASSLEVGGEQFF

clone_size: few
v_call: TRBV9
cdr3_length: 16
d_call: TRBD2
j_call: TRBJ2-5
cdr3_nt: TGTGCCAGCAGCCCCGCCGGGGGGGCGCCACAAGAGACCCAGTACTTC
cdr3_aa: CASSPAGGAPQETQYF

clone_size: few
v_call: TRBV9
cdr3_length: 15
d_call: -
j_call: TRBJ2-7
cdr3_nt: TGTGCCAGCAGCGTAAGGCCGGGGAGCTCCTACGAGCAGTACTTC
cdr3_aa: CASSVRPGSSYEQYF

clone_size: -
v_call: TRBV12-3/TRBV12-4
cdr3_length: 15
d_call: -
j_call: TRBJ1-5
cdr3_nt: TGTGCCAGCAATCCCGGGACACCAAACGGTCAGCCCCAGCATTTT
cdr3_aa: CASNPGTPNGQPQHF

clone_size: once
v_call: TRBV9
cdr3_length: 14
d_call: -
j_call: TRBJ1-4
cdr3_nt: TGTGCCAGCAGCGTACCGGGACCCGGTGAAAAACTGTTTTTT
cdr3_aa: CASSVPGPGEKLFF

clone_size: few
v_call: TRBV4-1
cdr3_length: 19
d_call: TRBD2
j_call: TRBJ2-5
cdr3_nt: TGCGCCAGCAGCCAACTCTTAGCGGGGGAGCCCCTTAGGGTGGAGACCCAGTACTTC
cdr3_aa: CASSQLLAGEPLRVETQYF

clone_size: many
v_call: TRBV5-1
cdr3_length: 17
d_call: TRBD2
j_call: TRBJ2-1
cdr3_nt: TGCGCCAGCAGCTTGAAGATCGGGAGGAGGTCCTACAATGAGCAGTTCTTC
cdr3_aa: CASSLKIGRRSYNEQFF

clone_size: once
v_call: TRBV2
cdr3_length: 14
d_call: TRBD2
j_call: TRBJ2-1
cdr3_nt: TGTGCCAGCAGAGGGACTAGCGGGACTGTTGAGCAGTTCTTC
cdr3_aa: CASRGTSGTVEQFF

clone_size: few
v_call: TRBV10-3
cdr3_length: 18
d_call: TRBD1
j_call: TRBJ2-6
cdr3_nt: TGTGCCATCAGTGAGTCTGGACAGGGTATCGCGGGGGCCAACGTCCTGACTTTC
cdr3_aa: CAISESGQGIAGANVLTF

clone_size: -
v_call: TRBV9
cdr3_length: 14
d_call: -
j_call: TRBJ2-2
cdr3_nt: TGTGCCAGCAGCGTTAGCGAGGGCGCCGGGGAGCTGTTTTTT
cdr3_aa: CASSVSEGAGELFF

clone_size: -
v_call: TRBV7-3
cdr3_length: 13
d_call: -
j_call: TRBJ2-5
cdr3_nt: TGTGCCAGCAGCCCTACGGGGAGAGCGACCCAGTACTTC
cdr3_aa: CASSPTGRATQYF

clone_size: -
v_call: TRBV29-1
cdr3_length: 10
d_call: -
j_call: TRBJ1-1
cdr3_nt: TGCAGCGTTGAAACGGTTGAAGCTTTCTTT
cdr3_aa: CSVETVEAFF

clone_size: few
v_call: TRBV7-2
cdr3_length: 21
d_call: TRBD2
j_call: TRBJ2-3
cdr3_nt: TGTGCCAGCAGCTTAGCGCGGGGGCTAGCGGGGGAGCACATGATAGGAGATACGCAGTATTTT
cdr3_aa: CASSLARGLAGEHMIGDTQYF

clone_size: few
v_call: TRBV7-2
cdr3_length: 13
d_call: -
j_call: TRBJ2-5
cdr3_nt: TGTGCCAGCAGGGCGGAATTCCAAGAGACCCAGTACTTC
cdr3_aa: CASRAEFQETQYF

clone_size: -
v_call: TRBV11-2
cdr3_length: 15
d_call: -
j_call: TRBJ2-2
cdr3_nt: TGTGCCAGCAGGCTGGGGGCAATGAACACCGGGGAGCTGTTTTTT
cdr3_aa: CASRLGAMNTGELFF

clone_size: few
v_call: TRBV12-3/TRBV12-4
cdr3_length: 15
d_call: -
j_call: TRBJ2-7
cdr3_nt: TGTGCCAGCAGTCCGAACCTTGGGACAATCGGAGAGCAGTACTTC
cdr3_aa: CASSPNLGTIGEQYF

clone_size: -
v_call: TRBV6-2/TRBV6-3
cdr3_length: 16
d_call: -
j_call: TRBJ2-5
cdr3_nt: TGTGCCAGCAGTTACAAAGGTTTTGGGTCGACTGAGACCCAGTACTTC
cdr3_aa: CASSYKGFGSTETQYF

clone_size: -
v_call: TRBV6-2/TRBV6-3
cdr3_length: 12
d_call: -
j_call: TRBJ2-1
cdr3_nt: TGTGCCAGCAGTTTGGGGTGGGATGAGCAGTTCTTC
cdr3_aa: CASSLGWDEQFF

clone_size: -
v_call: TRBV5-6
cdr3_length: 15
d_call: -
j_call: TRBJ2-7
cdr3_nt: TGTGCCAGCAGCTTGGAGGGGGATTCCCTCTACGAGCAGTACTTC
cdr3_aa: CASSLEGDSLYEQYF

clone_size: -
v_call: TRBV7-8
cdr3_length: 14
d_call: -
j_call: TRBJ2-5
cdr3_nt: TGTGCCAGCAGCTTAAGTGGGGAACCCAGGACCCAGTACTTC
cdr3_aa: CASSLSGEPRTQYF

clone_size: few
v_call: TRBV4-1
cdr3_length: 17
d_call: TRBD1
j_call: TRBJ2-2
cdr3_nt: TGCGCCAGCAGTCACGAACAGGGGTGGGCGAACACCGGGGAGCTGTTTTTT
cdr3_aa: CASSHEQGWANTGELFF

clone_size: many
v_call: TRBV27
cdr3_length: 15
d_call: -
j_call: TRBJ2-1
cdr3_nt: TGTGCCAGCAGTCCCGGACTTGATCGAAGGAATGAGCAGTTCTTC
cdr3_aa: CASSPGLDRRNEQFF

clone_size: few
v_call: TRBV27
cdr3_length: 15
d_call: TRBD1
j_call: TRBJ2-1
cdr3_nt: TGTGCCAGCAGTGCCGGGACAGGGAACTACAATGAGCAGTTCTTC
cdr3_aa: CASSAGTGNYNEQFF

clone_size: -
v_call: TRBV29-1
cdr3_length: 19
d_call: TRBD2
j_call: TRBJ2-1
cdr3_nt: TGCAGCGTTGAAGGTATGGCTAGCGGGAGGATATACTCCTACAATGAGCAGTTCTTC
cdr3_aa: CSVEGMASGRIYSYNEQFF

clone_size: -
v_call: TRBV5-6
cdr3_length: 13
d_call: TRBD1
j_call: TRBJ1-1
cdr3_nt: TGTGCCAGCAGCTCGGGGACAGGGTTCGTAGCTTTCTTT
cdr3_aa: CASSSGTGFVAFF

clone_size: few
v_call: TRBV20-1
cdr3_length: 16
d_call: TRBD1
j_call: TRBJ1-5
cdr3_nt: TGCAGTGCTACTAGATGGGGACAGGGTTTAGATCAGCCCCAGCATTTT
cdr3_aa: CSATRWGQGLDQPQHF

clone_size: -
v_call: TRBV5-1
cdr3_length: 16
d_call: TRBD2
j_call: TRBJ2-7
cdr3_nt: TGCGCCAGCAGCTTGGGTTCTAGCGGCTACTCCTACGAGCAGTACTTC
cdr3_aa: CASSLGSSGYSYEQYF

clone_size: -
v_call: TRBV20-1
cdr3_length: 16
d_call: TRBD2
j_call: TRBJ2-3
cdr3_nt: TGCAGTGCTGCCGGGACGCTAGCGGGAGGGATAGATACGCAGTATTTT
cdr3_aa: CSAAGTLAGGIDTQYF

clone_size: few
v_call: TRBV3-1
cdr3_length: 14
d_call: TRBD1
j_call: TRBJ2-7
cdr3_nt: TGTGCCAGCAGCCACCGGGACAGGGATGGAGAGCAGTACTTC
cdr3_aa: CASSHRDRDGEQYF